What follows is one T cell receptor (beta chain) and its context. What it binds is not known. Germline trimming cut 3 bases from V and 8 bases from J; bases unmatched to any gene: 16. The CDR3 extends over 17 amino acids. Germline V lookup: CDR1 GTSNPN, CDR2 SVGIG (reference sequence). Libraries were prepared by immunoSEQ multiplex PCR; TCRdb keeps only in-frame clonotypes and omits some of them. The table includes about 2.4 million clones, approximately 92% detected once. The data originate from a study of shared clonotypes between healthy human individuals. Overall study results and limits: Estimated richness values were generally larger in naive subsets than in memory subsets.

Sequences were obtained from naive CD4+ T cells sorted from blood. Noted subset: CD45RA+ positively selected. The chain combines TRBV30 with TRBJ2-1; the match to TRBD2 covers 10 bases. The source of this sequence is a man between 18 and 35 years old in good health. CDR3 bases: TGTGCCTGGAGCCCTGTGCGAGCGGGAGGGCCCATCGATGAGCAGTTCTTC. It translates to CAWSPVRAGGPIDEQFF.